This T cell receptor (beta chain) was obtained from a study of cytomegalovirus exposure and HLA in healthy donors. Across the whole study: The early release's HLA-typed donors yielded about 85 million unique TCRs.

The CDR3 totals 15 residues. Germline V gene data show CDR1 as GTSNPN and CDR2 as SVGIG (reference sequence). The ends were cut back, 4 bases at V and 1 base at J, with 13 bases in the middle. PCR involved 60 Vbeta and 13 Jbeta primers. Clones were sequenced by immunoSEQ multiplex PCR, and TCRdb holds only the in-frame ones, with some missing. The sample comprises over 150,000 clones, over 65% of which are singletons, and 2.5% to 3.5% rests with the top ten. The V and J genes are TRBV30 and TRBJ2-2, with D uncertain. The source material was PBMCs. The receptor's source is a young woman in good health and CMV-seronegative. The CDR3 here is CAWKLWRRNTGELFF. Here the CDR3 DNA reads TGTGCCTGGAAGCTCTGGCGGAGGAACACCGGGGAGCTGTTTTTT.